What follows are 20 T cell receptor beta chains derived from one specimen sequenced in a study of T-cell memory formation after mild COVID-19. Each CDR3 protein gets one entry after TCRdb re-called the 5' RACE reads with MiXCR. The table includes 250,000 to 350,000 distinct CDR3 sequences, around 19% detected once. What was sequenced was PBMCs or a T cell subset sorted from them (not recorded which). The receptors stem from a man between 18 and 35 years old who had mild COVID-19 (a few samples of this study predate the infection). Cell type and time point are not known.

CDR3: CASSPALAGFTYEQYF. CDR3 in DNA: TGCGCCAGCAGTCCTGCTCTAGCGGGGTTTACCTACGAGCAGTACTTC. This chain links TRBV5-1 with TRBJ2-7; 9 nucleotides line up with TRBD2. The CDR3 sequence is 16 residues long. V lost 5 bases and J lost 2; bases outside the gene matches: 11. Germline CDR1 is SGHRS and CDR2 is YFSETQ.

This clonotype was seen a handful of times. The chain carries TRBV27 and TRBJ1-5, with 7 positions matching TRBD1. This CDR3 comprises 16 residues. Germline CDR1 MNHEY, CDR2 SMNVEV (reference sequence). V lost 3 bases to trimming and J lost 3 bases; unmatched junction nucleotides: 8. The CDR3 spells CASSFSGGNLNQPQHF. The CDR3 region has the DNA TGTGCCAGCAGTTTCTCAGGGGGAAACCTCAATCAGCCCCAGCATTTT.

This clonotype was picked up a small number of times. V and J are TRBV28 and TRBJ2-3; 11 nucleotides line up with TRBD2. J lost 0 bases, V lost 3 bases, and 5 bases had no gene match. This CDR3 comprises 17 residues. Germline lookup yields CDR1 MDHEN and CDR2 SYDVKM. Here the CDR3 DNA reads TGTGCCAGCAGTTTTGTAGCGGGGGGGCTGAGCACAGATACGCAGTATTTT. This sequence encodes CASSFVAGGLSTDTQYF.

The rearrangement links TRBV6-1 to TRBJ2-2; D may match TRBD1 or TRBD2 (5 bases each). Looked up from germline, CDR1 is MNHNS and CDR2 is SASEGT. This CDR3 spans 12 amino acids. V lost 7 bases, J lost 5 bases, and 8 bases lay in between. The CDR3 reads CASIGETGELFF. CDR3 coding DNA: TGTGCCAGCATAGGGGAGACCGGGGAGCTGTTTTTT.

The V call is TRBV11-2, the J call TRBJ2-5, with 11 bases matching TRBD1. The V gene end was trimmed by 4 bases and the J gene end by 5 bases; junction bases not matched to a gene: 3. This CDR3 is built from 14 residues. CDR1 is SGHAT, CDR2 FQNNGV, per germline. The CDR3 nucleotides read TGTGCCAGCAGCTGGACAGGGGGCGCCGAGACCCAGTACTTC. This codes for CASSWTGGAETQYF.

This clonotype was seen repeatedly, ten times or more. The chain joins TRBV2 to TRBJ1-4; perhaps TRBD1 as D (6 bases). The CDR3 has 12 residues. Germline CDR1 is SNHLY and CDR2 is FYNNEI. With 4 bases removed from V and 6 bases from J, the gap between germline ends came to 6 bases. The CDR3 reads CASSGTDEKLFF. The CDR3 DNA follows: TGTGCCAGCAGTGGGACAGATGAAAAACTGTTTTTT.

The V call is TRBV7-2, the J call TRBJ1-1; D is unclear. V was trimmed by 1 base and J by 4 bases, leaving 13 bases between them. The CDR3 is 15 residues long. In germline, CDR1 is SGHTA, CDR2 FQGNSA. Here the CDR3 reads CASSLGPTAGTEAFF. CDR3 DNA sequence: TGTGCCAGCAGCTTAGGTCCAACGGCCGGCACTGAAGCTTTCTTT.

This clonotype was detected a few times. The rearrangement links TRBV6-5 to TRBJ1-1, with a weak D call TRBD1 (6 bases). The V end was cut by 6 bases, the J end by 3 bases, with 17 bases between. In germline, CDR1 is MNHEY, CDR2 SVGAGI. CDR3 size: 15 residues. The CDR3 sequence: CASSPARGGDTEAFF. The CDR3 DNA follows: TGTGCCAGCAGCCCCGCACGAGGGGGGGACACTGAAGCTTTCTTT.

The chain joins TRBV20-1 to TRBJ2-3, with no clear D. Germline V gene lookup returns CDR1 DFQATT and CDR2 SNEGSKA (reference sequence). The CDR3 spans 11 residues. Trimming stripped 5 bases from V and 5 bases from J, with 8 bases between. The chain's CDR3 is CSASFGDTQYF. CDR3 DNA sequence: TGCAGTGCTTCTTTTGGAGATACGCAGTATTTT.

The V call is TRBV7-3, the J call TRBJ2-1, with TRBD2 matching over 8 bases. CDR1 is SGHTA and CDR2 is FQGTGA in the germline V gene. V gave up 3 bases and J gave up 7 bases; unmatched junction bases: 17. This CDR3 is 18 amino acids long. This CDR3 is CASSFERGPTPSWNEQFF. CDR3 nucleotides: TGTGCCAGCAGCTTTGAGCGGGGGCCGACCCCAAGCTGGAATGAGCAGTTCTTC.

In this sample, this clonotype turned up a few times. The chain is built from TRBV3-1 and TRBJ2-1; D is unclear. Trimming shortened V by 1 base and J by 5 bases, and 3 bases separated the two germline ends. Germline CDR1 LGHDT, CDR2 YNNKEL (reference sequence). The CDR3 spans 12 residues. CDR3 bases: TGTGCCAGCAGCCAAGGAAACAATGAGCAGTTCTTC. It is translated as CASSQGNNEQFF.

This clonotype was counted only a few times. The CDR3 spells CASSSTGTEETQYF. The CDR3 nucleotides are TGCGCCAGCAGCTCCACCGGGACGGAGGAGACCCAGTACTTC. This chain uses TRBV5-1 with TRBJ2-5, with D perhaps given as TRBD1 or TRBD2 (5 bases each). The CDR3 loop spans 14 amino acids. Trimming shortened V by 3 bases and J by 5 bases, and 14 bases separated the two germline ends. Germline loops: CDR1 SGHRS, CDR2 YFSETQ.

The chain has TRBV3-1 and TRBJ2-4; possible D gene TRBD2, 6 bases. CDR1 LGHDT and CDR2 YNNKEL come from the germline V gene (reference sequence). The CDR3 spans 16 residues. V was shortened by 1 base and J by 4 bases, with 14 bases between the two germline ends. CDR3 sequence reads: CASSQVAARGKNIQYF. The CDR3 coding sequence is TGTGCCAGCAGCCAAGTCGCCGCCCGGGGGAAAAACATTCAGTACTTC.

The chain has TRBV5-1 and TRBJ1-2, with TRBD1 matching over 9 bases. This CDR3 contains 15 residues. The V gene end was trimmed by 6 bases and the J gene end by 1 base; junction bases not matched to a gene: 7. From germline, CDR1 is SGHRS and CDR2 YFSETQ. The CDR3 sequence: CASKEQGASNYGYTF. The DNA for the CDR3 is TGCGCCAGCAAGGAACAGGGGGCAAGTAACTATGGCTACACCTTC.

This clonotype occurred a few times. The rearrangement joins TRBV7-9 to TRBJ2-2; perhaps D is TRBD1 or TRBD2 (5 bases each). Trimming stripped 3 bases from V and 3 bases from J, with 11 bases between. This CDR3 is 15 amino acids long. The germline CDR1 and CDR2 sequences are SEHNR and FQNEAQ (reference sequence). The CDR3 DNA sequence: TGTGCCAGCAGCTTGACCGGGGCCCACACCGGGGAGCTGTTTTTT. Translated, it gives CASSLTGAHTGELFF.

The chain employs TRBV7-9 and TRBJ1-6; D ambiguous. This CDR3 is built from 14 residues. V lost 8 bases and J lost 9, with 17 bases in between. The V gene's germline CDR1 is SEHNR and CDR2 FQNEAQ (reference sequence). CDR3 coding DNA: TGTGCCAGCGGCCCGACGGACCGTCGTTCACCCCTCCACTTT. Translating it yields CASGPTDRRSPLHF.

In its sample, this clonotype was seen many times. This chain links TRBV7-8 with TRBJ2-5; 11 positions match TRBD2. V gave up 5 bases and J gave up 5 bases; unmatched junction bases: 7. The CDR3 contains 15 residues. CDR1 and CDR2 (germline): SGHVS, FQNEAQ. The CDR3 spells CASSPGLAGGETQYF. The CDR3 DNA reads TGTGCCAGCAGCCCTGGACTAGCGGGCGGGGAGACCCAGTACTTC.

In this sample, this clonotype turned up a few times. The J gene is TRBJ2-7, the V gene TRBV27; D tentatively reads TRBD1 or TRBD2 (5 bases each). The CDR3 is 15 residues long. The germline CDR1 and CDR2 sequences are MNHEY and SMNVEV (reference sequence). Trimming took 3 bases from V and 3 from J, leaving 15 bases between them. CDR3 bases: TGTGCCAGCAGTTTGCCCGGGACGATAATCTACGAGCAGTACTTC. It specifies CASSLPGTIIYEQYF.

This rearrangement joins TRBV3-1 to TRBJ2-3, with TRBD2 matching over 8 bases. J lost 6 bases, V lost 1 base, and 9 bases had no gene match. The CDR3 spans 16 residues. CDR1 is LGHDT, CDR2 YNNKEL, per germline (reference sequence). CDR3 residues: CASSQGKGLVGDTQYF. As DNA, the CDR3 is TGTGCCAGCAGCCAAGGCAAGGGACTAGTAGGGGATACGCAGTATTTT.

The chain carries TRBV7-2 and TRBJ1-3; no reliable D call. Germline V gives CDR1 SGHTA, CDR2 FQGNSA. With 5 bases removed from V and 2 bases from J, the gap between germline ends came to 13 bases. The CDR3 has 15 residues. Written as DNA, the CDR3 is TGTGCCAGCAGCCCGCAATGGAATCCTGGAAACACCATATATTTT. It specifies CASSPQWNPGNTIYF.